This TCR beta chain was profiled in a study of cytomegalovirus exposure and HLA in healthy donors. The CDR3 loop spans 14 amino acids. The ends were cut back, 7 bases at V and 3 bases at J, with 12 bases in the middle. The germline CDR1 and CDR2 sequences are MDHEN and SYDVKM. 60 Vbeta and 13 Jbeta primers were used in PCR. Sequencing was performed with immunoSEQ multiplex PCR; in TCRdb, only in-frame clones are kept and a portion is missing. The sample contains 200,000 or so clones, 81% of which appear only once. Sequenced material: PBMCs. The genes are TRBV28 and TRBJ1-4; D is ambiguous. This sequence was found in a woman aged 18-29 years in good health and CMV-seropositive. In DNA, the CDR3 is TGTGCCAGCAACGTACGGAGGGCTAATGAAAAACTGTTTTTT. It specifies CASNVRRANEKLFF.